A single sample gave rise to the 13 T cell receptor beta chains below, sequenced in a study of vaccination effects on CD4 cells after COVID-19. The protocol was immunoSEQ multiplex PCR, while the TCRdb copy is restricted to in-frame clones and leaves out a portion. The sample carries 45,000 to 50,000 clones, roughly three quarters recorded once. For these receptors, no antigen is known. Upon completion of around 9 days in culture, CD4+ T cells were isolated. The starting material was CD4+ T cells from PBMCs cultured without peptide, obtained before COVID-19 vaccination. The receptor source for this set is a human donor who had a prior SARS-CoV-2 infection.

There are a few counts of this clone. This rearrangement joins TRBV4-2 to TRBJ1-2; D might be TRBD1 (6 bases). V was pared by 4 bases and J by 6 bases, with 21 bases between. The CDR3 sequence is 16 residues long. Germline V gene lookup returns CDR1 LGHNA and CDR2 YNFKEQ. This chain's CDR3 is CASSLPGNRVFDGYTF. The CDR3, as DNA: TGTGCCAGCAGCCTCCCGGGGAACAGGGTTTTCGATGGCTACACCTTC.

The rearrangement links TRBV19 to TRBJ2-7; D possibly corresponds to TRBD2 (6 bases). CDR3 length: 14 amino acids. Between the trimmed V and J ends, which lost 5 bases and 4 bases, there was a span of 15 bases. CDR1 and CDR2 (germline): LNHDA, SQIVND (reference sequence). CDR3 nucleotides: TGTGCCAGTAGTCTCGGAGGGCCTCCTTACGAGCAGTACTTC. This sequence encodes CASSLGGPPYEQYF.

This chain uses TRBV18 with TRBJ2-5; no firm D call. Germline V gene lookup returns CDR1 KGHSH and CDR2 LQKENI. V was pared by 3 bases and J by 9 bases, with 17 bases between. This CDR3 contains 14 residues. The DNA for the CDR3 is TGTGCCAGCTCACCCCGCGAGTTAGATTTGGCCCAGTACTTC. Its protein product is CASSPRELDLAQYF.

The chain has TRBV7-2 and TRBJ1-4; D possibly corresponds to TRBD1 (6 bases). There are 15 residues in the CDR3. With 2 bases removed from V and 7 bases from J, the gap between germline ends came to 14 bases. Germline V CDR1 and CDR2: SGHTA, FQGNSA. The CDR3 is CASSLKSGGAEKLFF. The CDR3 DNA is TGTGCCAGCAGCTTAAAGTCTGGGGGGGCTGAAAAACTGTTTTTT.

The genes are TRBV5-4 and TRBJ2-5; 7 nucleotides agree with TRBD2. Germline trimming cut 1 base from V and 4 bases from J; bases unmatched to any gene: 1. Germline CDR1 reads SGHNT; CDR2 reads YYREEE (reference sequence). This CDR3 spans 13 amino acids. The CDR3 DNA reads TGTGCCAGCAGCTTGCGACTAGCAGAGACCCAGTACTTC. Protein sequence: CASSLRLAETQYF. The full variable domain, rest sourced from reference TRBV5-4 and TRBJ2-5, is ETGVTQSPTHLIKTRGQQVTLRCSSQSGHNTVSWYQQALGQGPQFIFQYYREEENGRGNFPPRFSGLQFPNYSSELNVNALELDDSALYLCASSLRLAETQYFGPGTRLLVL.

The rearrangement joins TRBV6-5 to TRBJ1-6; D uncertain. V shed 4 bases and J shed 3 bases, with 13 bases lying between them. Germline-derived CDR1 and CDR2 are MNHEY and SVGAGI. CDR3 size: 16 residues. The chain's CDR3 is CASSSRLDNYNSPLHF. The CDR3 nucleotides read TGTGCCAGCAGTTCCCGGCTAGATAACTATAATTCACCCCTCCACTTT.

This clone has just a few counts. The J gene is TRBJ2-7, the V gene TRBV18; D is undetermined. Germline V gene lookup returns CDR1 KGHSH and CDR2 LQKENI. The CDR3 contains 14 residues. Deletions cut 3 bases from V and 2 bases from J, with 11 bases between. The DNA of the CDR3 is TGTGCCAGCTCACCCGGAACGACGGCCTACGAGCAGTACTTC. Protein sequence: CASSPGTTAYEQYF.

In its sample, this clone was seen once. V usage is TRBV5-4 and J usage is TRBJ2-1; 7 bases are a match to TRBD1. The germline CDR1 and CDR2 sequences are SGHNT and YYREEE (reference sequence). There are 15 residues in the CDR3. The J segment lost 0 bases and the V segment lost 4 bases, leaving 4 bases of the junction unmatched. This chain's CDR3 is CASSPTGDSYNEQFF. CDR3 coding DNA: TGTGCCAGCAGCCCCACAGGGGACTCCTACAATGAGCAGTTCTTC.

The CDR3 sequence is CASTYGGPLIYGYTF. For the CDR3, the DNA is TGTGCCAGTACCTACGGGGGACCGCTTATTTATGGCTACACCTTC. This chain connects TRBV19 to TRBJ1-2; tentative D call: TRBD1 (5 bases). This CDR3 has 15 amino acids. Germline-derived CDR1 and CDR2 are LNHDA and SQIVND (reference sequence). V lost 7 bases to trimming and J lost 5 bases, with 20 bases between them.

This chain connects TRBV6-2 or TRBV6-3 to TRBJ1-1, with D maybe TRBD1 (6 bases). The CDR3 is 15 residues long. Germline CDR1 MNHEY, CDR2 SVGEGT. Trimming removed 6 bases from V and 1 base from J, with 15 bases in between. The CDR3 here is CASSDAGGQNTEAFF. The CDR3 coding sequence is TGTGCCAGCAGCGACGCTGGGGGACAGAACACTGAAGCTTTCTTT.

The J gene is TRBJ1-1, the V gene TRBV6-5, with 9 bases lining up with TRBD1. Germline V CDR1 and CDR2: MNHEY, SVGAGI. Losses at the gene ends were 1 base for V and 2 bases for J; bases not matched to a gene: 2. This CDR3 has 15 amino acids. The CDR3 reads CASSYWGQGNTEAFF. The CDR3 region has the DNA TGTGCCAGCAGTTACTGGGGACAGGGAAACACTGAAGCTTTCTTT.

The chain links TRBV20-1 to TRBJ2-1; the D gene is possibly TRBD1 (6 bases). Germline CDR1 and CDR2: DFQATT and SNEGSKA (reference sequence). The CDR3 is 17 residues long. The V end was cut by 3 bases, the J end by 6 bases, with 24 bases between. This chain's CDR3 is CSASGNRVNLRSNEQFF. The CDR3 nucleotides are TGCAGTGCTAGTGGGAACAGGGTCAACTTGCGATCCAATGAGCAGTTCTTC.

This clone was picked up one time. The J gene is TRBJ2-1, the V gene TRBV7-2; TRBD2 agrees at 10 bases. The CDR3 sequence is 16 residues long. Germline V CDR1 and CDR2: SGHTA, FQGNSA. The trim removed 0 bases at V and 10 bases at J, leaving 9 bases unmatched. The CDR3 protein is CASSLAGLAIEGEQFF. The CDR3 nucleotides are TGTGCCAGCAGCTTAGCGGGACTAGCGATCGAAGGGGAGCAGTTCTTC.